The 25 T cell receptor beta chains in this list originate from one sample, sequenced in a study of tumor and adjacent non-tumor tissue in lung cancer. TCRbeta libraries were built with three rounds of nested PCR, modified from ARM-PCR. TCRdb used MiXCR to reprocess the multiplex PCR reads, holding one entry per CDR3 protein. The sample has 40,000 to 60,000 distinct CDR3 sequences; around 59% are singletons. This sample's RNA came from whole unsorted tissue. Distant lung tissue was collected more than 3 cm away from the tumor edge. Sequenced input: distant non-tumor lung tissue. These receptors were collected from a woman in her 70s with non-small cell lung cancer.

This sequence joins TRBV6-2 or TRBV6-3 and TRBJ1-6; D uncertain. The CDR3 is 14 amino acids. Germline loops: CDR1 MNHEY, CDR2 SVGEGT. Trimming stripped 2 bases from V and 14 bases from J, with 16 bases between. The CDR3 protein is CASSYKGRRSSLHF. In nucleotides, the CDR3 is TGTGCCAGCAGTTACAAGGGAAGGAGATCATCCCTCCACTTT.

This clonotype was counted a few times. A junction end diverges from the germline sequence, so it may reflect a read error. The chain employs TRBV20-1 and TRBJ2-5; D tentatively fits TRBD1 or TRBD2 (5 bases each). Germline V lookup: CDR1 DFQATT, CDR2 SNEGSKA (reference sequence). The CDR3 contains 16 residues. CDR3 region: CSAYILVGEGQETHYF. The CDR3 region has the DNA TGCAGTGCCTACATACTAGTGGGAGAAGGACAAGAGACCCATTACTTC.

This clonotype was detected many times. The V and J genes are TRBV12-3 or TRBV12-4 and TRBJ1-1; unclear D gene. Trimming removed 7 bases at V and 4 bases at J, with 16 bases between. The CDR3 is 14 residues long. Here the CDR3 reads CASTRNAVGTEAFF. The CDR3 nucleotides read TGTGCCAGCACCCGTAATGCGGTAGGCACTGAAGCTTTCTTT.

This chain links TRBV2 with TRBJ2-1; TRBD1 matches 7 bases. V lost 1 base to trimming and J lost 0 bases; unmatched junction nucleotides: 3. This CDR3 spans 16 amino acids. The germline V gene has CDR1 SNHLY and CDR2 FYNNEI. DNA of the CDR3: TGTGCCAGCAGTGAAGGGGACAGCTTCTCCTACAATGAGCAGTTCTTC. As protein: CASSEGDSFSYNEQFF.

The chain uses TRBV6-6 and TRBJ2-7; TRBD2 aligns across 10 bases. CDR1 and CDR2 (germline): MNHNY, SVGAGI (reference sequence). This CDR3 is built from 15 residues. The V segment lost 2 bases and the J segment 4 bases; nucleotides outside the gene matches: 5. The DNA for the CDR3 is TGTGCCAGCAGTTACCCTAGCGGGAGTAGGTACGAGCAGTACTTC. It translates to CASSYPSGSRYEQYF.

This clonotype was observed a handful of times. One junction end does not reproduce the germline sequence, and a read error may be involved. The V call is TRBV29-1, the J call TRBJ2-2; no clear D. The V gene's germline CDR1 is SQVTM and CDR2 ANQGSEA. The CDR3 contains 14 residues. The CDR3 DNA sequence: TGCAACGTTGAAAGCTTTGGGGTGTCCTGGGAGCTGTTTTTT. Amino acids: CNVESFGVSWELFF.

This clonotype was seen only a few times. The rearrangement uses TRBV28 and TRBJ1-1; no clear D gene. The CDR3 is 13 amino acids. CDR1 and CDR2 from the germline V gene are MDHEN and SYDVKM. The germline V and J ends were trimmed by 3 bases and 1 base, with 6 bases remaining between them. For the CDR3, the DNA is TGTGCCAGCAGTTTTGGCAAGAACACTGAAGCTTTCTTT. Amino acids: CASSFGKNTEAFF.

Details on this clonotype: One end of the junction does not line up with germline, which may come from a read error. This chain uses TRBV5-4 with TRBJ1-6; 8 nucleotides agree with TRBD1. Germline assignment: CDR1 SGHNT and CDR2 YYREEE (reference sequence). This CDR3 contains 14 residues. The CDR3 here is CTSSQDREDSPLHF. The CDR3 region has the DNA TGTACCAGCAGCCAGGACAGGGAAGATTCACCCCTCCACTTT. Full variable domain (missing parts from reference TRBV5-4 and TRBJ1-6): ETGVTQSPTHLIKTRGQQVTLRCSSQSGHNTVSWYQQALGQGPQFIFQYYREEENGRGNFPPRFSGLQFPNYSSELNVNALELDDSALYLCTSSQDREDSPLHFGNGTRLTVT.

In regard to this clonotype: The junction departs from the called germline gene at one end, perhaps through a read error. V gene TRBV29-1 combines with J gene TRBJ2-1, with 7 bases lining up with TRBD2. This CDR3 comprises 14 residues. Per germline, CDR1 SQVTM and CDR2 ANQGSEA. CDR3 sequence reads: CSAPSSGYYNDQFF. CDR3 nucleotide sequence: TGCAGCGCCCCGTCTAGCGGCTACTACAATGACCAGTTCTTC.

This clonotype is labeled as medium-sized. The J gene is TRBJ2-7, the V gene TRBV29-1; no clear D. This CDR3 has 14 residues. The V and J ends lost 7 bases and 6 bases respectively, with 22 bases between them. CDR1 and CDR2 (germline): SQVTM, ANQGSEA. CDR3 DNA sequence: TGCAGCGCACAAACCCAGCGCGGTACATCCGAGCAGTACTTC. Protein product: CSAQTQRGTSEQYF.

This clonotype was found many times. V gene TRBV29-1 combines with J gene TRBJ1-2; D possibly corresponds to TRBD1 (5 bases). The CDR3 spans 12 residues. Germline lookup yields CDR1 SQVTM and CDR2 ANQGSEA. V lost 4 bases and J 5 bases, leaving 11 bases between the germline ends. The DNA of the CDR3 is TGCAGCGTTGTAGGGGCGGCGTATGGCTACACCTTC. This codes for CSVVGAAYGYTF.

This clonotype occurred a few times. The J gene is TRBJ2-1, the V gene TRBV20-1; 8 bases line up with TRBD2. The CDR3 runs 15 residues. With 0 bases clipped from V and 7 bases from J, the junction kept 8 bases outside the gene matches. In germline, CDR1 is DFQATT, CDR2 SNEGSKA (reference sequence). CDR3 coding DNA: TGCAGTGCTAGAGAGGGGAAGCGGGAGTTAAATGAGCAGTTCTTC. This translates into CSAREGKRELNEQFF.

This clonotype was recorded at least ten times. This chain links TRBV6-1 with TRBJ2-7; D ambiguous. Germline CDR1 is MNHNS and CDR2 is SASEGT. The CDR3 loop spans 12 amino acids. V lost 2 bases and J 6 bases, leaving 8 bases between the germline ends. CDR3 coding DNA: TGTGCCAGCAGTGAAAACACGATCGAGCAGTACTTC. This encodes CASSENTIEQYF.

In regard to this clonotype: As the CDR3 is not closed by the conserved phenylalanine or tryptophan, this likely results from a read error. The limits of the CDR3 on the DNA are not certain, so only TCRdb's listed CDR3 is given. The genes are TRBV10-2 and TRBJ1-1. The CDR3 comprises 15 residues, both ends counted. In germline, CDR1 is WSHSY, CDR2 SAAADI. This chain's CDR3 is CASSDWSTLNTEALI.

This CDR3 reads CSVRKRYEQFF. CDR3 DNA: TGCAGCGTGAGGAAGCGGTATGAGCAGTTCTTC. This chain links TRBV29-1 with TRBJ2-1, with a weak D call TRBD2 (5 bases). From germline, CDR1 is SQVTM and CDR2 ANQGSEA. V lost 6 bases and J 8 bases, leaving 11 bases between the germline ends. The CDR3 sequence is 11 residues long.

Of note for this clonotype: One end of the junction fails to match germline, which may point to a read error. The CDR3 reads CANSLSQGGNSPLHF. CDR3 nucleotides: TGTGCCAACAGTTTGTCGCAGGGAGGCAATTCACCCCTCCACTTT. The rearrangement joins TRBV28 to TRBJ1-6; D possibly corresponds to TRBD1 (5 bases). Looked up from germline, CDR1 is MDHEN and CDR2 is SYDVKM. The CDR3 extends over 15 amino acids.

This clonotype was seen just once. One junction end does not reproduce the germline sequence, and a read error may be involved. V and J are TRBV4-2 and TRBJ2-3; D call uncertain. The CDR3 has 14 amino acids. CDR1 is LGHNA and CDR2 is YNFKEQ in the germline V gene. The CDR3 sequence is CASSQLTRTDTQYF. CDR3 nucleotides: TGTGCCAGCAGCCAGTTGACGCGCACAGATACGCAGTATTTC.

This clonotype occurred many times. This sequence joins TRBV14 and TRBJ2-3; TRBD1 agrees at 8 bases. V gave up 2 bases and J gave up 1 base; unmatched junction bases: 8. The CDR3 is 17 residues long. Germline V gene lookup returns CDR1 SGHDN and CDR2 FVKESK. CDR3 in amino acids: CASSQWTGTMGTDTQYF. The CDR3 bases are TGTGCCAGCAGCCAATGGACAGGGACGATGGGCACAGATACGCAGTATTTT. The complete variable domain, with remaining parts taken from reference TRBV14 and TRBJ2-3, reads EAGVTQFPSHSVIEKGQTVTLRCDPISGHDNLYWYRRVMGKEIKFLLHFVKESKQDESGMPNNRFLAERTGGTYSTLKVQPAELEDSGVYFCASSQWTGTMGTDTQYFGPGTRLTVL.

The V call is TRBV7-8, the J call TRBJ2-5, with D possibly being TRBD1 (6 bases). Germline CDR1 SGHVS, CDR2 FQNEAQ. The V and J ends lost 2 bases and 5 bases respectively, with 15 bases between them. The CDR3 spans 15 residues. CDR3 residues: CASSLRQGPSETQYF. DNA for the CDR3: TGTGCCAGCAGCTTACGCCAGGGGCCTTCGGAGACCCAGTACTTC.

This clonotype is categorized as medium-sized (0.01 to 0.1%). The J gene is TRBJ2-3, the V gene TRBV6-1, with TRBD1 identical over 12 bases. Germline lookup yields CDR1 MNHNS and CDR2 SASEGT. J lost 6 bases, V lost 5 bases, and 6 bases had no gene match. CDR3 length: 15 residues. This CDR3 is CASSPGTGGPDTQYF. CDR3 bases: TGTGCCAGCAGTCCCGGGACAGGGGGCCCGGATACGCAGTATTTT.

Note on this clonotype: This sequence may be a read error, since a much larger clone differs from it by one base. The CDR3 reads CASSQDRVGVDTEAFF. The CDR3 nucleotides are TGTGCCAGCAGCCAAGATCGGGTTGGGGTAGACACTGAAGCTTTCTTT. This chain connects TRBV4-2 to TRBJ1-1, with D unresolved. Germline V CDR1 and CDR2: LGHNA, YNFKEQ. The CDR3 has 16 amino acids. V was shortened by 0 bases and J by 3 bases, with 14 bases between the two germline ends.

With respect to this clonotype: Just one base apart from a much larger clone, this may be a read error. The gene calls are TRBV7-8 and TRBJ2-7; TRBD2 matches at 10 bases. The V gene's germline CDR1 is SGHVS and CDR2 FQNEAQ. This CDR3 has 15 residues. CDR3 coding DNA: TGTGCCAGCAGCTCCTTAGCGGGAGGCTCCTACGTGCAGTACTTC. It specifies CASSSLAGGSYVQYF.

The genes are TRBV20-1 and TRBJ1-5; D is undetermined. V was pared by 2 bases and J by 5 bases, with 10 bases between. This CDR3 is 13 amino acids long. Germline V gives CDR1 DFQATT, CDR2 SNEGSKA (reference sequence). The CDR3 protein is CSARSAADQPQHF. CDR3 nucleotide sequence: TGCAGTGCTAGAAGTGCGGCGGATCAGCCCCAGCATTTT.

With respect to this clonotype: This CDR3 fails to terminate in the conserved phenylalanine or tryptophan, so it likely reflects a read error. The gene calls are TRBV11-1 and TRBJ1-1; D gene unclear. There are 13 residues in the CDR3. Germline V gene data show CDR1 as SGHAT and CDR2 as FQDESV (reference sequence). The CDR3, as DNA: TGTGCCGGCAGCCCAACAGAGAACACTGAAGCTTTCTAT. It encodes CAGSPTENTEAFY.

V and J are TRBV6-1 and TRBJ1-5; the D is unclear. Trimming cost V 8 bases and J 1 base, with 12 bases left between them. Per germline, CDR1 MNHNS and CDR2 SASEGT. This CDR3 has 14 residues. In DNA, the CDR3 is TGTGCCAGCGGTCAGGTAGGGAGCAATCAGCCCCAGCATTTT. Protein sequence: CASGQVGSNQPQHF.